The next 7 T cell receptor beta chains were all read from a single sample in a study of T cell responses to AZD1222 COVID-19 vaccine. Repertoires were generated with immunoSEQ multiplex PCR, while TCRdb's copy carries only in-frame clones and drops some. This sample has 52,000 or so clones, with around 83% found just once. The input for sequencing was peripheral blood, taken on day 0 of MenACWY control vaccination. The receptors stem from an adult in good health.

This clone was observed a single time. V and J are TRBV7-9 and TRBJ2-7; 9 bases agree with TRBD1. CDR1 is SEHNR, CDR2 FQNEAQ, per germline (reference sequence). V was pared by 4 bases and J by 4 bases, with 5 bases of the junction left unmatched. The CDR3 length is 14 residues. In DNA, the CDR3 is TGTGCCAGCAGCTCCCGGGACAGGGAGTACGAGCAGTACTTC. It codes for CASSSRDREYEQYF.

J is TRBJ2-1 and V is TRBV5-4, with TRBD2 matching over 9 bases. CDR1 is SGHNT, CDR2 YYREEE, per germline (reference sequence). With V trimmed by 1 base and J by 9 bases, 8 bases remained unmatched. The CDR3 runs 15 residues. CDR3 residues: CASSLNSGRESEQFF. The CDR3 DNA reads TGTGCCAGCAGCTTGAATAGCGGGAGAGAAAGTGAGCAGTTCTTC. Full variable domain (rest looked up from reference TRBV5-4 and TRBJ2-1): ETGVTQSPTHLIKTRGQQVTLRCSSQSGHNTVSWYQQALGQGPQFIFQYYREEENGRGNFPPRFSGLQFPNYSSELNVNALELDDSALYLCASSLNSGRESEQFFGPGTRLTVL.

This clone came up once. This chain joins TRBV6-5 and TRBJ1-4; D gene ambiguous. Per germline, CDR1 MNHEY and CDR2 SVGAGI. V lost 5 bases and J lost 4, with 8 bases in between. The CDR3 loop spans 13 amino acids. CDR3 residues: CASSTAYNEKLFF. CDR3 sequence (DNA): TGTGCCAGCAGTACAGCTTATAATGAAAAACTGTTTTTT.

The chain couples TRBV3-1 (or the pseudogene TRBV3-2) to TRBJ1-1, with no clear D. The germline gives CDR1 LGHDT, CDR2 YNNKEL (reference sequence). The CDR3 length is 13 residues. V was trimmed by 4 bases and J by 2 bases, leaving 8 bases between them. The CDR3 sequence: CASSPDLNTEAFF. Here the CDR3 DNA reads TGTGCCAGCAGCCCCGACCTAAACACTGAAGCTTTCTTT.

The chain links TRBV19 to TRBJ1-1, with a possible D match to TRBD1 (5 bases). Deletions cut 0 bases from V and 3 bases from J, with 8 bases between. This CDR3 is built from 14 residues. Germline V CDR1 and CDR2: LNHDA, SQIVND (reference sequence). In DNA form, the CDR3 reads TGTGCCAGTAGTATAGAGGGGGGACACACTGAAGCTTTCTTT. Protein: CASSIEGGHTEAFF.

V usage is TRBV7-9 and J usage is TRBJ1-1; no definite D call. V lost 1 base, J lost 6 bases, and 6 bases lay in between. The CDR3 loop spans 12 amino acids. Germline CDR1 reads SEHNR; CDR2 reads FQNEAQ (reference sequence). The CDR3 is CASSLGVAEAFF. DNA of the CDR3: TGTGCCAGCAGCTTAGGCGTCGCTGAAGCTTTCTTT. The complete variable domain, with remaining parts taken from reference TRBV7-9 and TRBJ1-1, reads DTGVSQNPRHKITKRGQNVTFRCDPISEHNRLYWYRQTLGQGPEFLTYFQNEAQLEKSRLLSDRFSAERPKGSFSTLEIQRTEQGDSAMYLCASSLGVAEAFFGQGTRLTVV.

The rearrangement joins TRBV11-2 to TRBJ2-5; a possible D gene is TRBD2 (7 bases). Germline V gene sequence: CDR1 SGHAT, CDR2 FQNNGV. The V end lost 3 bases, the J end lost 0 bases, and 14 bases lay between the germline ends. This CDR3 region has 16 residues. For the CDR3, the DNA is TGTGCCAGCAGCTTGGGGGGGGCAGGGAACCAAGAGACCCAGTACTTC. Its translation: CASSLGGAGNQETQYF.